Following are 27 T cell receptor beta chains from one sample sequenced in a study of T cells in women clearing cervical HPV infection. This table comes from immunoSEQ multiplex PCR, and its TCRdb copy is limited to in-frame clones, with some not included. The sample has 35,000 to 45,000 clones. The specimen sequenced was blood buffy coat. Source of these receptors: a woman between 18 and 75 years old with a cervical HPV16 infection that either progressed to CIN3+ or cleared (not recorded which).

Comment on this clone: The read ends 3 residues before the CDR3 terminus; that terminus is restored from the germline J gene. The chain combines TRBV6-1 with TRBJ2-5, with TRBD1 matching over 8 bases. The CDR3 spans 16 residues. Germline assignment: CDR1 MNHNS and CDR2 SASEGT. V lost 3 bases and J lost 4; bases outside the gene matches: 10. This CDR3 reads CASSDPGTGPPETQYF. The CDR3 bases that were read are TGTGCCAGCAGTGATCCTGGGACAGGTCCGCCAGAGACC.

As concerns this clone: Sequencing ends 3 residues short of the CDR3 end; the germline J gene provides the rest. The chain carries TRBV7-7 and TRBJ2-3, with a possible D match to TRBD2 (5 bases). CDR1 and CDR2 from the germline V gene are SSHAT and FNYEAQ (reference sequence). This CDR3 is 15 amino acids long. CDR3: CASSLFPLAGETQYF. Partial CDR3 DNA: TGTGCCAGCAGCTTATTTCCGCTAGCCGGGGAGACG.

To note about this clone: Read sequence stops 3 residues before the CDR3 end, and the germline J gene provides the missing end. The chain combines TRBV19 with TRBJ2-2; TRBD1 matches at 9 bases. After removal of 5 bases from V and 3 bases from J, the junction contained 4 bases not matched to a gene. This CDR3 region has 15 residues. Germline values: CDR1 LNHDA, CDR2 SQIVND (reference sequence). The chain's CDR3 is CASSLRTGDTGELFF. CDR3 DNA, as far as it was read: TGTGCCAGTAGTTTACGGACAGGGGACACCGGGGAG.

About this clone itself: The read falls 3 residues short of the CDR3 end, and the missing part is taken from the germline J gene. The chain carries TRBV27 and TRBJ2-1; TRBD1 agrees at 11 bases. CDR1 is MNHEY and CDR2 is SMNVEV in the germline V gene (reference sequence). Trimming cost V 6 bases and J 4 bases; bases outside gene matches: 5. The CDR3 spans 15 residues. CDR3: CASSPGTGGYNEQFF. Partial CDR3 DNA: TGTGCCAGCAGCCCCGGGACAGGGGGTTACAATGAG.

A remark on this clone: The read ends 3 residues early relative to the CDR3; the germline J gene fills the gap. This chain links TRBV19 with TRBJ2-4; the D gene could be TRBD1 or TRBD2 (5 bases each). This CDR3 is 11 amino acids long. Per the germline V gene, CDR1 is LNHDA and CDR2 is SQIVND (reference sequence). Here the CDR3 reads CATEGFYGQYF. CDR3 bases read: TGTGCCACCGAGGGGTTCTATGGT.

A remark on this clone: The read stops 3 residues short of the end of the CDR3; the missing end is completed from the germline J gene. The chain is built from TRBV6-2 or TRBV6-3 and TRBJ1-2; the D gene is possibly TRBD1 (5 bases). V was trimmed by 10 bases and J by 4 bases, leaving 13 bases between them. This CDR3 is built from 12 residues. Germline CDR1 is MNHEY and CDR2 is SVGEGT. CDR3: CATMTAPYGYTF. The CDR3 bases that were read are TGTGCCACCATGACAGCCCCCTATGGC.

As concerns this clone: The read is 3 residues too short to cover the CDR3 end, so that end is filled in from the germline J gene. The chain has TRBV7-2 and TRBJ1-1, with no clear D. Germline CDR1 reads SGHTA; CDR2 reads FQGNSA. The germline V and J ends were trimmed by 5 bases and 1 base, with 14 bases remaining between them. There are 15 residues in the CDR3. The CDR3 is CASSARRVWNTEAFF. The sequenced CDR3 bases are TGTGCCAGCAGCGCTCGAAGGGTGTGGAACACTGAA.

As to this clone: The CDR3 end lies 3 residues beyond the end of the read and is filled in from the germline J gene. The rearrangement uses TRBV27 and TRBJ2-4; TRBD1 aligns across 7 bases. Germline trimming cut 3 bases from V and 6 bases from J; bases unmatched to any gene: 5. The CDR3 length is 14 residues. The germline gives CDR1 MNHEY, CDR2 SMNVEV (reference sequence). The CDR3 sequence is CASSFRGGANIQYF. The sequenced part of the CDR3 DNA is TGTGCCAGCAGTTTTCGAGGGGGCGCAAACATT.

For this clone: The read is 3 residues too short to cover the CDR3 end, so that end is filled in from the germline J gene. The rearrangement joins TRBV14 to TRBJ2-1; 12 bases match TRBD2. This CDR3 comprises 15 residues. CDR1 and CDR2 from the germline V gene are SGHDN and FVKESK. Trimming removed 4 bases from V and 6 bases from J; junction bases left unmatched: 4. CDR3 DNA, as far as it was read: TGTGCCAGCAGCCGAGGGACTAGCGGGTTCAATGAG. The encoded protein is CASSRGTSGFNE. The entire CDR3 is CASSRGTSGFNEQFF.

Of note for this clone: From the germline J gene comes the end of the CDR3, since the read stops 3 residues before it. The chain couples TRBV30 to TRBJ2-4; 9 bases agree with TRBD1. CDR1 is GTSNPN and CDR2 is SVGIG in the germline V gene (reference sequence). This CDR3 is built from 19 residues. The CDR3: CAWSPPAGTGSFVYYGQYF. The CDR3 DNA, read in part, is TGTGCCTGGAGCCCCCCCGCTGGGACAGGGAGCTTCGTTTACTATGGT.

Comment on this clone: The sequence runs out 3 residues before the end of the CDR3; the remainder is reconstructed from the germline J gene. This chain joins TRBV7-9 and TRBJ2-7; 10 bases agree with TRBD2. This CDR3 is 14 amino acids long. V gave up 6 bases and J gave up 4 bases; unmatched junction bases: 6. Looked up from germline, CDR1 is SEHNR and CDR2 is FQNEAQ (reference sequence). The CDR3 sequence: CASRAGTSAYEQYF. CDR3 DNA, as far as it was read: TGTGCCAGCAGAGCCGGGACTAGCGCGTACGAG.

The CDR3 spells CASKRTSGFNDYTF. The part of the CDR3 DNA that was read is TGTGCCAGTAAAAGAACTAGCGGGTTCAATGAC. The chain has TRBV19 and TRBJ1-2, with D unresolved. The read finishes 3 residues shy of the CDR3 end, and the germline J gene is used to complete it. This CDR3 comprises 14 residues. The V gene's germline CDR1 is LNHDA and CDR2 SQIVND (reference sequence).

Points on this clone: The CDR3 goes on 3 residues after the read ends, and that part is filled in from the germline J gene. The chain employs TRBV4-2 and TRBJ1-6; D possibly corresponds to TRBD1 (6 bases). The CDR3 is 16 residues long. V was trimmed by 3 bases and J by 7 bases, leaving 16 bases between them. CDR1 is LGHNA and CDR2 is YNFKEQ in the germline V gene. CDR3 DNA, as far as it was read: TGTGCCAGCAGCCAGGCAGGCCCAGGGGTGAATTCACCC. Its translation is CASSQAGPGVNSP. The complete CDR3 reads CASSQAGPGVNSPLHF.

Remarks on this clone: The sequence runs out 3 residues before the end of the CDR3; the remainder is reconstructed from the germline J gene. The J gene is TRBJ2-1, the V gene TRBV5-1; TRBD2 matches 8 bases. J was trimmed by 5 bases and V by 0 bases; bases with no gene match: 1. The germline CDR1 and CDR2 sequences are SGHRS and YFSETQ. The CDR3 runs 14 residues. The covered CDR3 bases are TGCGCCAGCAGCTTGGTAGCGGGGAACAATGAG. It encodes CASSLVAGNNE. The whole CDR3 is CASSLVAGNNEQFF.

About this clone: The CDR3 end lies 3 residues beyond the end of the read and is filled in from the germline J gene. The chain combines TRBV20-1 with TRBJ2-7; 9 bases are shared with TRBD1. This CDR3 spans 13 amino acids. Trimming cost V 1 base and J 4 bases; bases outside gene matches: 2. The V gene's germline CDR1 is DFQATT and CDR2 SNEGSKA (reference sequence). This CDR3 reads CSARGDREYEQYF. The CDR3 bases that were read are TGCAGTGCTAGAGGGGACAGGGAGTACGAG.

As to this clone: The sequenced fragment ends 3 residues before the CDR3 boundary, so the rest is inferred from the germline J gene. This chain joins TRBV18 and TRBJ1-2; no firm D call. The CDR3 totals 17 residues. Germline V gives CDR1 KGHSH, CDR2 LQKENI. CDR3 DNA, as far as it was read: TGTGCCAGCTCACCCAGAACTAGCGGGAGGCCACCTAATGAC. Its translation: CASSPRTSGRPPND. Given in full, the CDR3 is CASSPRTSGRPPNDYTF.

CDR3 DNA (partial): TGTGCCAGCAGCTTCGGACAGGGGAGAAACAATGAG. It translates to CASSFGQGRNNE. The complete CDR3 sequence is CASSFGQGRNNEQFF. The chain has TRBV28 and TRBJ2-1; 9 positions agree with TRBD1. From the germline J gene comes the end of the CDR3, since the read stops 3 residues before it. CDR1 is MDHEN and CDR2 is SYDVKM in the germline V gene. Trimming at V came to 6 bases and at J to 5 bases, leaving 8 bases not matched to a gene. The CDR3 runs to 15 residues.

With respect to this clone: Read coverage stops 3 residues before the CDR3 terminus; the germline J gene supplies the remainder. The chain has TRBV12-3 or TRBV12-4 and TRBJ2-7; tentatively, D is TRBD1 (6 bases). The CDR3 spans 15 residues. The V gene lost 5 bases and the J gene lost 6 bases, with 20 bases spanning the gap. The part of the CDR3 DNA that was read is TGTGCCAGCAGTGGGGGACATTCCTCGGCTATCGAG. Amino acid sequence: CASSGGHSSAIE. The full CDR3 is CASSGGHSSAIEQYF.

The CDR3 DNA, read in part, is TGTGCCAGCAGCGGAGACAGGGGTGAA. Translated: CASSGDRGE. The full CDR3 is CASSGDRGEAFF. The rearrangement links TRBV7-3 to TRBJ1-1, with TRBD1 matching 8 bases. With the read ending 3 residues before the CDR3 end, the germline J gene is used to fill in that end. The CDR3 is 12 amino acids. CDR1 is SGHTA, CDR2 FQGTGA, per germline. The V segment lost 5 bases and the J segment 7 bases; nucleotides outside the gene matches: 3.

The covered CDR3 bases are TGTGCCAGCAGTGTCGGGGGGACCTACGAG. As protein: CASSVGGTYE. The entire CDR3 reads CASSVGGTYEQYF. The genes are TRBV2 and TRBJ2-7; 7 nucleotides align to TRBD2. The read terminates 3 residues ahead of where the CDR3 ends, so the germline J gene completes it. With V trimmed by 4 bases and J by 2 bases, 2 bases remained unmatched. The CDR3 runs 13 residues. Per the germline V gene, CDR1 is SNHLY and CDR2 is FYNNEI.

Points on this clone: With the read ending 3 residues before the CDR3 end, the germline J gene is used to fill in that end. The J gene is TRBJ1-1, the V gene TRBV30; D uncertain. The V and J ends lost 0 bases and 6 bases respectively, with 20 bases between them. The CDR3 covers 16 residues. Germline CDR1 GTSNPN, CDR2 SVGIG (reference sequence). The CDR3 protein is CAWSVSAQLRSAEAFF. The CDR3 DNA, read in part, is TGTGCCTGGAGTGTATCCGCCCAGCTAAGGAGCGCTGAA.

With regard to this clone: The read ends 3 residues shy of where the CDR3 ends; the end is completed using the germline J gene. The rearrangement joins TRBV5-1 to TRBJ1-6; TRBD1 aligns across 8 bases. The CDR3 consists of 16 residues. Germline lookup yields CDR1 SGHRS and CDR2 YFSETQ. With V trimmed by 3 bases and J by 7 bases, 9 bases remained unmatched. CDR3 DNA (partial): TGCGCCAGCAGCTACACCGGGACAGGAGGCAATTCACCC. Translating it yields CASSYTGTGGNSP. The whole CDR3 protein reads CASSYTGTGGNSPLHF.

Details on this clone: The observed sequence ends 3 residues before the CDR3 terminus, with the missing tail filled in from the germline J gene. The rearrangement uses TRBV30 and TRBJ1-2; the D is unclear. The germline CDR1 and CDR2 sequences are GTSNPN and SVGIG (reference sequence). The CDR3 extends over 11 amino acids. Deletions cut 3 bases from V and 5 bases from J, with 7 bases between. The CDR3 is CAWSPGYGYTF. CDR3 DNA, as far as it was read: TGTGCCTGGAGCCCGGGGTATGGC.

Concerning this clone itself: The read terminates 3 residues ahead of where the CDR3 ends, so the germline J gene completes it. The chain recombines TRBV5-6 with TRBJ2-3, with 7 nucleotides matching TRBD2. The germline V gene encodes CDR1 SGHDT and CDR2 YYEEEE. The CDR3 extends over 15 amino acids. Germline trimming cut 4 bases from V and 0 bases from J; bases unmatched to any gene: 5. CDR3 DNA, as far as it was read: TGTGCCAGCAGCCGACTAGCAGACAGCACAGATACG. Its protein product is CASSRLADSTDT. The entire CDR3 is CASSRLADSTDTQYF.

With respect to this clone: The sequence runs out 3 residues before the end of the CDR3; the remainder is reconstructed from the germline J gene. This rearrangement joins TRBV5-1 to TRBJ2-2, with a weak D call TRBD1 (5 bases). Trimming pared 2 bases from V and 6 bases from J, leaving 20 bases between. Germline loops: CDR1 SGHRS, CDR2 YFSETQ. CDR3 length: 17 amino acids. The CDR3 bases that were read are TGCGCCAGCAGCTTAATTTTTGACAGAAAGACGGCCGGGGAG. As protein: CASSLIFDRKTAGE. From start to end, the CDR3 is CASSLIFDRKTAGELFF. Full variable domain (missing parts from reference TRBV5-1 and TRBJ2-2): KAGVTQTPRYLIKTRGQQVTLSCSPISGHRSVSWYQQTPGQGLQFLFEYFSETQRNKGNFPGRFSGRQFSNSRSEMNVSTLELGDSALYLCASSLIFDRKTAGELFFGEGSRLTVL.

To note about this clone: The read gets to within 3 residues of the CDR3 end, and the germline J gene fills in the rest. V gene TRBV6-1 combines with J gene TRBJ1-6; TRBD1 is a possible D gene (6 bases). Germline CDR1 is MNHNS and CDR2 is SASEGT. CDR3 size: 18 residues. V was cut by 2 bases and J by 7 bases, with 21 bases left in between. The CDR3 here is CASSERKGGTTGNSPLHF. The covered CDR3 bases are TGTGCCAGCAGTGAACGAAAGGGGGGGACGACTGGGAATTCACCC.

Points on this clone: The CDR3 goes on 3 residues after the read ends, and that part is filled in from the germline J gene. This rearrangement joins TRBV6-2 or TRBV6-3 to TRBJ1-1; TRBD1 might be the D (5 bases). Germline CDR1 is MNHEY and CDR2 is SVGEGT. The CDR3 length is 14 residues. V was clipped by 2 bases and J by 3 bases, with 10 bases between them. CDR3 region: CASSYNRRDTEAFF. Partial CDR3 DNA: TGTGCCAGCAGTTACAACAGGAGGGACACTGAA.